This is a list of T cell receptor beta chains from one sample in a study of cytomegalovirus exposure and HLA in healthy donors. Sequencing used immunoSEQ multiplex PCR; TCRdb keeps in-frame clones, though not all of them. Of about 150,000 clones listed, about 68% are singletons. The specimen sequenced was PBMCs. The receptor set was obtained from a man between 25 and 39 years old in good health and CMV-seronegative. CDR3s leave out the opening cysteine and the closing phenylalanine or tryptophan. The order of the fields is D gene, clone size, CDR3 length, V gene, J gene, CDR3 protein. D genes are given only for firm matches. Size is omitted from some rows. Given values are once, few, many or a class for expanded clones.

d_call: TRBD1
clone_size: -
cdr3_length: 13
v_call: TRBV9
j_call: TRBJ1-1
cdr3_aa: ASSPTQGGTTEAF

d_call: -
clone_size: once
cdr3_length: 13
v_call: TRBV2
j_call: TRBJ2-3
cdr3_aa: ASSEGGGPVDTQY

d_call: TRBD2
clone_size: -
cdr3_length: 13
v_call: TRBV2
j_call: TRBJ2-1
cdr3_aa: ASSDGLAGGSEQF

d_call: -
clone_size: -
cdr3_length: 12
v_call: TRBV14
j_call: TRBJ1-1
cdr3_aa: ASSQVAGNTEAF

d_call: -
clone_size: few
cdr3_length: 13
v_call: TRBV7-9
j_call: TRBJ1-2
cdr3_aa: ASSVTSTGNYGYT

d_call: -
clone_size: few
cdr3_length: 15
v_call: TRBV19
j_call: TRBJ2-2
cdr3_aa: ASSPLKPGVSTGELF

d_call: -
clone_size: few
cdr3_length: 11
v_call: TRBV6-1
j_call: TRBJ2-2
cdr3_aa: ASWETLAGELF

d_call: -
clone_size: -
cdr3_length: 12
v_call: TRBV29-1
j_call: TRBJ2-3
cdr3_aa: SVELAFEADTQY

d_call: TRBD1
clone_size: -
cdr3_length: 12
v_call: TRBV6-1
j_call: TRBJ2-6
cdr3_aa: ASTTGSGANVLT

d_call: -
clone_size: -
cdr3_length: 13
v_call: TRBV5-1
j_call: TRBJ2-3
cdr3_aa: ASSLTGMGTDTQY

d_call: -
clone_size: -
cdr3_length: 11
v_call: TRBV5-1
j_call: TRBJ2-5
cdr3_aa: ASSIDAEETQY

d_call: TRBD1
clone_size: -
cdr3_length: 12
v_call: TRBV19
j_call: TRBJ2-4
cdr3_aa: ASSGRDSKNIQY

d_call: -
clone_size: few
cdr3_length: 14
v_call: TRBV11-3
j_call: TRBJ2-1
cdr3_aa: ASTDFKGPPYNEQF

d_call: -
clone_size: once
cdr3_length: 13
v_call: TRBV6-1
j_call: TRBJ2-5
cdr3_aa: ASRSRSGPWETQY

d_call: -
clone_size: -
cdr3_length: 14
v_call: TRBV7-8
j_call: TRBJ2-6
cdr3_aa: ASSSPRVSGANVLT

d_call: TRBD2
clone_size: -
cdr3_length: 15
v_call: TRBV5-1
j_call: TRBJ2-2
cdr3_aa: ASSRTSRLSNTGELF

d_call: TRBD1
clone_size: once
cdr3_length: 13
v_call: TRBV7-2
j_call: TRBJ1-4
cdr3_aa: ASSLGGGGGEKLF

d_call: -
clone_size: -
cdr3_length: 11
v_call: TRBV6-1
j_call: TRBJ1-5
cdr3_aa: ASSEREVQPQH

d_call: -
clone_size: -
cdr3_length: 10
v_call: TRBV29-1
j_call: TRBJ2-1
cdr3_aa: SAPGGHNEQF

d_call: TRBD1
clone_size: -
cdr3_length: 12
v_call: TRBV2
j_call: TRBJ1-1
cdr3_aa: ASSRTGGTTEAF

d_call: TRBD2
clone_size: -
cdr3_length: 12
v_call: TRBV5-8
j_call: TRBJ2-1
cdr3_aa: ASSRLAGTDEQF

d_call: -
clone_size: -
cdr3_length: 11
v_call: TRBV5-4
j_call: TRBJ1-2
cdr3_aa: ASSHPGLYGYT

d_call: -
clone_size: -
cdr3_length: 11
v_call: TRBV10-3
j_call: TRBJ2-3
cdr3_aa: ATHPADTDTQY

d_call: TRBD1
clone_size: -
cdr3_length: 13
v_call: TRBV18
j_call: TRBJ1-5
cdr3_aa: ASSAQGTGDQPQH

d_call: -
clone_size: -
cdr3_length: 12
v_call: TRBV5-4
j_call: TRBJ1-2
cdr3_aa: ASSLDRGFTGYT

d_call: TRBD1
clone_size: -
cdr3_length: 13
v_call: TRBV6-5
j_call: TRBJ2-3
cdr3_aa: ASSWGQGLADTQY

d_call: -
clone_size: -
cdr3_length: 12
v_call: TRBV29-1
j_call: TRBJ2-7
cdr3_aa: SVDRGDGSYEQY

d_call: TRBD1
clone_size: few
cdr3_length: 13
v_call: TRBV7-9
j_call: TRBJ1-4
cdr3_aa: ASSLGTGSTEKLF

d_call: -
clone_size: -
cdr3_length: 9
v_call: TRBV30
j_call: TRBJ1-1
cdr3_aa: AWSRGTEAF

d_call: TRBD2
clone_size: -
cdr3_length: 15
v_call: TRBV5-1
j_call: TRBJ2-3
cdr3_aa: ASSGVYSGVTTDTQY

d_call: -
clone_size: few
cdr3_length: 12
v_call: TRBV29-1
j_call: TRBJ2-7
cdr3_aa: SVAPGQISYEQY

d_call: -
clone_size: few
cdr3_length: 13
v_call: TRBV9
j_call: TRBJ2-3
cdr3_aa: ASSAQQGRTDTQY

d_call: -
clone_size: -
cdr3_length: 10
v_call: TRBV6-1
j_call: TRBJ2-2
cdr3_aa: ASRKRTGELF

d_call: TRBD1
clone_size: -
cdr3_length: 14
v_call: TRBV19
j_call: TRBJ1-1
cdr3_aa: ASSIDLTGTNTEAF

d_call: TRBD1
clone_size: -
cdr3_length: 16
v_call: TRBV15
j_call: TRBJ1-4
cdr3_aa: ATSRAGTGGAYNEKLF

d_call: -
clone_size: few
cdr3_length: 13
v_call: TRBV18
j_call: TRBJ1-1
cdr3_aa: ASSPGIGGPREAF

d_call: -
clone_size: -
cdr3_length: 13
v_call: TRBV9
j_call: TRBJ1-5
cdr3_aa: ASSVEGLPHQPQH

d_call: -
clone_size: -
cdr3_length: 13
v_call: TRBV19
j_call: TRBJ1-2
cdr3_aa: ASSIMAGSNYGYT

d_call: -
clone_size: -
cdr3_length: 15
v_call: TRBV27
j_call: TRBJ2-3
cdr3_aa: ASSPRVSPTGTDTQY

d_call: TRBD2
clone_size: -
cdr3_length: 13
v_call: TRBV6-1
j_call: TRBJ2-3
cdr3_aa: ASTRTSGVADTQY

d_call: TRBD1
clone_size: -
cdr3_length: 11
v_call: TRBV30
j_call: TRBJ1-1
cdr3_aa: AGQGTGFTEAF

d_call: -
clone_size: -
cdr3_length: 12
v_call: TRBV7-9
j_call: TRBJ2-3
cdr3_aa: ASSSSGSTDTQY

d_call: -
clone_size: once
cdr3_length: 12
v_call: TRBV28
j_call: TRBJ2-1
cdr3_aa: ASSLATSYNEQF

d_call: -
clone_size: -
cdr3_length: 12
v_call: TRBV5-4
j_call: TRBJ2-3
cdr3_aa: ASSSQGSTDTQY

d_call: TRBD1
clone_size: -
cdr3_length: 14
v_call: TRBV5-4
j_call: TRBJ2-5
cdr3_aa: ASSLVGTGCMETQY

d_call: -
clone_size: -
cdr3_length: 12
v_call: TRBV5-4
j_call: TRBJ2-1
cdr3_aa: ASSSPGSGYEQF

d_call: -
clone_size: -
cdr3_length: 12
v_call: TRBV7-9
j_call: TRBJ1-1
cdr3_aa: ASSLGQLNTEAF

d_call: TRBD1
clone_size: -
cdr3_length: 12
v_call: TRBV7-6
j_call: TRBJ2-3
cdr3_aa: ASSLRGPTDTQY

d_call: TRBD1
clone_size: -
cdr3_length: 12
v_call: TRBV27
j_call: TRBJ2-2
cdr3_aa: ASSPTGAVGELF

d_call: -
clone_size: -
cdr3_length: 11
v_call: TRBV5-8
j_call: TRBJ2-3
cdr3_aa: ASSLFSTDTQY

d_call: TRBD2
clone_size: -
cdr3_length: 15
v_call: TRBV7-3
j_call: TRBJ2-1
cdr3_aa: ASSLFPLAGEGNEQF

d_call: -
clone_size: -
cdr3_length: 14
v_call: TRBV6-6
j_call: TRBJ2-1
cdr3_aa: ASRRPLTGPYNEQF

d_call: -
clone_size: -
cdr3_length: 12
v_call: TRBV5-3
j_call: TRBJ2-3
cdr3_aa: ARSLTGFTDTQY

d_call: TRBD2
clone_size: -
cdr3_length: 11
v_call: TRBV5-4
j_call: TRBJ2-7
cdr3_aa: ASSLPSGDEQY

d_call: -
clone_size: -
cdr3_length: 14
v_call: TRBV7-9
j_call: TRBJ2-1
cdr3_aa: ASSPRRDKGYNEQF

d_call: -
clone_size: -
cdr3_length: 10
v_call: TRBV7-9
j_call: TRBJ2-7
cdr3_aa: SSEEIAYEQY

d_call: -
clone_size: few
cdr3_length: 10
v_call: TRBV7-8
j_call: TRBJ2-3
cdr3_aa: ASSFGTDTQY

d_call: TRBD1
clone_size: -
cdr3_length: 12
v_call: TRBV28
j_call: TRBJ1-2
cdr3_aa: ASSLPDRVYGYT

d_call: -
clone_size: once
cdr3_length: 12
v_call: TRBV18
j_call: TRBJ1-3
cdr3_aa: ASSPRAEGNTIY